Listed below are T cell receptor beta chains from one sample, sequenced in a study of blood T cell repertoires in COVID-19. The method was immunoSEQ multiplex PCR; TCRdb's version includes in-frame clones alone and lacks a portion of them. The sample holds some 120,000 clones, around 77% seen once. Sequenced: peripheral blood. The receptors originated from a human donor in a cohort sampled during active COVID-19. The CDR3 runs from the conserved cysteine through the conserved F or W. A D gene is named only where the DNA matches it firmly. Clone size appears in some rows only: once, few, many, or a class for an expanded clone.

>NA|TRBJ2-6|NA|TRBV13
CASSHSYSGANVLTF
TGTGCCAGCAGCCATTCCTACTCTGGGGCCAACGTCCTGACTTTC
>TRBD1|TRBJ2-1|once|TRBV10-3
CAISPGQGRDNEQFF
TGTGCCATCAGTCCCGGACAGGGGCGGGACAATGAGCAGTTCTTC
>NA|TRBJ1-5|once|TRBV27
CASSSGGNQPQHF
TGTGCCAGCAGTTCCGGAGGCAATCAGCCCCAGCATTTT
>TRBD1|TRBJ2-7|NA|TRBV18
CASSGQGNSYEQYF
TGTGCCAGCTCAGGACAGGGCAACTCCTACGAGCAGTACTTC
>NA|TRBJ2-7|NA|TRBV6-5
CASSPVLAYEQYF
TGTGCCAGCAGTCCCGTTCTCGCCTACGAGCAGTACTTC
>TRBD1|TRBJ2-7|few|TRBV7-9
CASSLGAGGSEQYF
TGTGCCAGCAGCTTAGGGGCAGGGGGCTCCGAGCAGTACTTC
>TRBD2|TRBJ2-7|NA|TRBV6-2/TRBV6-3
CASSYEGGRSSYEQYF
TGTGCCAGCAGTTACGAGGGCGGGAGAAGCTCCTACGAGCAGTACTTC
>NA|TRBJ2-7|NA|TRBV7-8
CASSLQGGSSYEQYF
TGTGCCAGCAGCTTACAGGGGGGAAGCTCCTACGAGCAGTACTTC
>TRBD1|TRBJ1-5|NA|TRBV25-1
CASSDNPRTGTNQPQHF
TGTGCCAGCAGTGACAACCCAAGGACAGGCACCAATCAGCCCCAGCATTTT
>TRBD1|TRBJ2-7|NA|TRBV12-3/TRBV12-4
CASTTIGDRDF
TGTGCCAGCACCACAATAGGGGACAGGGACTTC
>NA|TRBJ1-2|NA|TRBV5-6
CASSSDRTYDRGYTF
TGTGCCAGCAGCTCCGACAGAACCTATGATAGAGGCTACACCTTC
>NA|TRBJ2-5|NA|TRBV30
CAWSPDSQETQYF
TGTGCCTGGAGTCCTGACAGCCAAGAGACCCAGTACTTC
>NA|TRBJ1-2|NA|TRBV12-3/TRBV12-4
CASKTVNDGYTF
TGTGCCAGCAAGACAGTAAATGATGGCTACACCTTC
>NA|TRBJ1-2|NA|TRBV10-1
CASSEHTNYGYTF
TGCGCCAGCAGTGAACACACCAACTATGGCTACACCTTC
>NA|TRBJ1-1|NA|TRBV11-3
CASKKRGLMNTEAFF
TGTGCCAGCAAAAAAAGAGGGCTCATGAACACTGAAGCTTTCTTT
>NA|TRBJ2-7|NA|TRBV14
CASSQVGGPGYEQYF
TGTGCCAGCAGTCAAGTAGGGGGACCTGGCTACGAGCAGTACTTC
>TRBD2|TRBJ2-3|NA|TRBV6-6
CASSYSGGTDTQYF
TGTGCCAGCAGTTACAGCGGGGGCACAGATACGCAGTATTTT
>NA|TRBJ2-1|few|TRBV28
CASSPISRVEQFF
TGTGCCAGCAGTCCCATCTCGCGGGTCGAGCAGTTCTTC
>NA|TRBJ1-5|NA|TRBV27
CASSLSQYSNQPQHF
TGTGCCAGCAGTTTAAGTCAGTATAGCAATCAGCCCCAGCATTTT
>NA|TRBJ2-1|NA|TRBV5-5
CASRAQARNEQFF
TGTGCCAGCAGGGCCCAGGCCCGCAATGAGCAGTTCTTC
>TRBD1|TRBJ2-2|NA|TRBV30
CAWSILPGQTSGELFF
TGTGCCTGGAGTATTCTTCCGGGACAGACCAGCGGGGAGCTGTTTTTT
>TRBD2|TRBJ2-2|once|TRBV5-5
CASSLFLAGALTGELFF
TGTGCCAGCAGCTTGTTCCTAGCGGGAGCTCTTACCGGGGAGCTGTTTTTT
>NA|TRBJ1-6|once|TRBV24-1
CATDGRGSSYNSPLHF
TGTGCCACAGACGGAAGGGGTAGCTCCTATAATTCACCCCTCCACTTT
>NA|TRBJ2-7|NA|TRBV5-6
CASSLAGLNYEQYF
TGTGCCAGCAGCTTGGCCGGTCTAAACTACGAGCAGTACTTC
>TRBD1|TRBJ1-1|many|TRBV28
CASRLPGGINEAFF
TGTGCCAGCAGGCTGCCAGGGGGAATTAATGAAGCTTTCTTT
>NA|TRBJ1-1|NA|TRBV10-3
CAISETGNTEAFF
TGTGCCATCAGTGAGACGGGGAACACTGAAGCTTTCTTT
>NA|TRBJ1-1|NA|TRBV5-1
CASSGPGSVTEAFF
TGCGCCAGCAGCGGGCCGGGATCAGTCACTGAAGCTTTCTTT
>TRBD1|TRBJ1-2|once|TRBV6-5
CASRDRDGYTF
TGTGCCAGCAGGGACAGGGATGGCTACACCTTC
>NA|TRBJ1-2|NA|TRBV2
CASSEGGGYTF
TGTGCCAGCAGTGAGGGGGGTGGCTACACCTTC
>NA|TRBJ1-6|NA|TRBV7-8
CASSLTGQPYDNSPLHF
TGTGCCAGCAGCTTAACCGGACAGCCGTACGATAATTCACCCCTCCACTTT
>NA|TRBJ1-2|NA|TRBV27
CASSPGRENNRGYTF
TGTGCCAGCAGCCCCGGCCGGGAGAATAACCGGGGCTACACCTTC